Listed here are 29 T cell receptor beta chains from one sample, sequenced in a study of blood T cell repertoires in COVID-19. Using immunoSEQ multiplex PCR, the repertoire was profiled, and TCRdb retains in-frame clones only, with some absent. The sample carries around 84,000 clones, 85% recorded once. Sequencing was performed on peripheral blood. The receptors stem from a man older than 75 with active or convalescent COVID-19.

The gene calls are TRBV20-1 and TRBJ1-4; D possibly corresponds to TRBD1 (5 bases). Per germline, CDR1 DFQATT and CDR2 SNEGSKA (reference sequence). The V gene lost 3 bases and the J gene lost 0 bases, with 8 bases spanning the gap. The CDR3 covers 14 residues. DNA for the CDR3: TGCAGTGCTAGTTCGGGGGCAACTAATGAAAAACTGTTTTTT. Encoded protein: CSASSGATNEKLFF.

This chain connects TRBV9 to TRBJ2-5; a weak D match, TRBD1 (6 bases). The V and J ends lost 4 bases and 5 bases respectively, with 18 bases between them. CDR3 length: 15 residues. Looked up from germline, CDR1 is SGDLS and CDR2 is YYNGEE. The CDR3 loop reads CASSPRQAQGETQYF. Written as DNA, the CDR3 is TGTGCCAGCAGCCCTCGACAGGCCCAGGGGGAGACCCAGTACTTC.

The chain combines TRBV5-4 with TRBJ1-2, with D possibly matching TRBD1 (5 bases). Looked up from germline, CDR1 is SGHNT and CDR2 is YYREEE (reference sequence). CDR3 length: 15 amino acids. With 2 bases removed from V and 0 bases from J, the gap between germline ends came to 11 bases. The CDR3 reads CASSFSGSANYGYTF. In DNA form, the CDR3 reads TGTGCCAGCAGCTTTTCAGGGTCGGCTAACTATGGCTACACCTTC.

This clone was observed many times. Other DNA sequences in this sample translate to the same CDR3. The rearrangement uses TRBV5-4 and TRBJ2-5, with 10 bases identical to TRBD1. V trimming: 2 bases; J trimming: 2 bases; junction bases outside the gene matches: 3. The CDR3 is 15 amino acids. The germline V gene has CDR1 SGHNT and CDR2 YYREEE (reference sequence). CDR3: CASSFDRGLQETQYF. CDR3 nucleotides: TGTGCCAGCAGCTTCGACAGGGGGCTTCAAGAGACCCAGTACTTC.

The genes are TRBV28 and TRBJ2-1; TRBD1 matches 10 bases. V shed 10 bases and J 4 bases; nucleotides not matched to a gene: 13. Per germline, CDR1 MDHEN and CDR2 SYDVKM. The CDR3 loop spans 16 amino acids. The CDR3 loop reads CATGGTGTGAYNEQFF. The CDR3 region has the DNA TGTGCCACCGGGGGTACGGGGACAGGGGCTTACAATGAGCAGTTCTTC.

The rearrangement joins TRBV5-1 to TRBJ2-4; 8 nucleotides line up with TRBD1. Trimming cost V 4 bases and J 2 bases; bases outside gene matches: 5. CDR1 and CDR2 from the germline V gene are SGHRS and YFSETQ. The CDR3 is 15 amino acids. CDR3 bases: TGCGCCAGCAGCCAGACAGGGGTACCCAAAAACATTCAGTACTTC. Translating gives CASSQTGVPKNIQYF.

V is TRBV11-3 and J is TRBJ1-2; 12 bases align to TRBD1. Germline assignment: CDR1 SGHNT and CDR2 YENEEA. The V and J ends lost 3 bases and 4 bases, in that order; junction bases with no gene match: 9. This CDR3 comprises 17 residues. CDR3 bases: TGTGCCAGCAGCTTGGGGACAGGGGGCGCAGGACCCTATGGCTACACCTTC. This gives the protein CASSLGTGGAGPYGYTF.

V gene TRBV11-2 combines with J gene TRBJ1-1; D is ambiguous. CDR1 and CDR2 (germline): SGHAT, FQNNGV. CDR3 length equals 13 residues. Trimming cost V 0 bases and J 11 bases, with 13 bases left between them. The CDR3 region is CASSLDRESHAFF. The CDR3 bases are TGTGCCAGCAGCTTAGATCGGGAGTCACACGCTTTCTTT.

Sample share makes this clone medium-sized. The gene calls are TRBV3-1 (or the pseudogene TRBV3-2) and TRBJ2-1; maybe TRBD2 (6 bases). Trimming cost V 2 bases and J 9 bases, with 20 bases left between them. Per the germline V gene, CDR1 is LGHDT and CDR2 is YNNKEL (reference sequence). CDR3 size: 16 residues. The CDR3 protein is CASSQFTAARGGEQFF. Written as DNA, the CDR3 is TGTGCCAGCAGCCAATTCACCGCGGCGCGGGGAGGTGAGCAGTTCTTC.

The rearrangement uses TRBV28 and TRBJ1-5; D is unresolved. The CDR3 is made up of 13 amino acids. CDR1 is MDHEN, CDR2 SYDVKM, per germline. V was clipped by 5 bases and J by 5 bases, with 10 bases between them. The CDR3 loop reads CASSPAGHQPQHF. CDR3 sequence (DNA): TGTGCCAGCAGTCCCGCGGGCCATCAGCCCCAGCATTTT.

This CDR3 reads CASSQRTTGLFNQPQHF. CDR3 bases: TGCGCCAGCAGCCAAAGAACGACAGGGTTGTTTAATCAGCCCCAGCATTTT. The J gene is TRBJ1-5, the V gene TRBV4-1; TRBD1 matches 7 bases. Germline V gene lookup returns CDR1 MGHRA and CDR2 YSYEKL. Trimming took 2 bases from V and 4 from J; bases not matched to a gene: 11. The CDR3 extends over 17 amino acids.

J is TRBJ1-1 and V is TRBV18; D gene ambiguous. The length of the CDR3 is 13 residues. CDR1 is KGHSH, CDR2 LQKENI, per germline. Trimming removed 4 bases at V and 3 bases at J, with 9 bases between. In DNA form, the CDR3 reads TGTGCCAGCTCACGAGGTTCGGACACTGAAGCTTTCTTT. It specifies CASSRGSDTEAFF.

J is TRBJ1-3 and V is TRBV28; the D gene is possibly TRBD1 (6 bases). V shed 2 bases and J shed 5 bases, with 13 bases lying between them. CDR1 MDHEN and CDR2 SYDVKM come from the germline V gene. The CDR3 is made up of 15 amino acids. CDR3 nucleotides: TGTGCCAGCAGTTTAAATACAGGGTACAGAAACACCATATATTTT. It is translated as CASSLNTGYRNTIYF.

The chain combines TRBV9 with TRBJ1-3, with TRBD1 matching 8 bases. Germline lookup yields CDR1 SGDLS and CDR2 YYNGEE. V was pared by 3 bases and J by 1 base, with 9 bases of the junction left unmatched. The CDR3 is made up of 17 amino acids. The CDR3 here is CASSARDRLLSGNTIYF. The CDR3 DNA reads TGTGCCAGCAGCGCACGGGACAGGTTACTTTCTGGAAACACCATATATTTT.

The chain combines TRBV5-1 with TRBJ2-1; TRBD2 matches 8 bases. This CDR3 spans 16 amino acids. V lost 4 bases, J lost 1 base, and 7 bases stayed unmatched. Per the germline V gene, CDR1 is SGHRS and CDR2 is YFSETQ. The CDR3 loop is CASSETSASSYNEQFF. The CDR3 coding sequence is TGCGCCAGCAGCGAGACTAGCGCATCGTCCTACAATGAGCAGTTCTTC.

As for this clone: At one end, the junction sequence differs from germline, possibly due to a read error. The chain uses TRBV7-8 and TRBJ2-3, with D possibly being TRBD1 (6 bases). The CDR3 consists of 15 residues. The germline gives CDR1 SGHVS, CDR2 FQNEAQ. The CDR3 reads CASSLGPGVSDTQYF. CDR3 sequence (DNA): TGTGCCAGCAGTTTAGGACCAGGGGTATCAGATACGCAGTATTTT.

The chain has TRBV28 and TRBJ1-5; the D is unclear. Between the trimmed V and J ends, which lost 4 bases and 9 bases, there was a span of 7 bases. This CDR3 contains 11 residues. Germline V gene sequence: CDR1 MDHEN, CDR2 SYDVKM. The CDR3 region is CASSSNWPQHF. The CDR3 DNA follows: TGTGCCAGCAGTTCCAATTGGCCCCAGCATTTT.

The chain joins TRBV7-8 to TRBJ2-5, with 7 nucleotides matching TRBD2. This CDR3 is 14 amino acids long. CDR1 and CDR2 from the germline V gene are SGHVS and FQNEAQ. V was clipped by 6 bases and J by 4 bases; unmatched bases: 8. CDR3: CASRSLAIRETQYF. Here the CDR3 DNA reads TGTGCCAGCAGATCACTAGCGATTCGAGAGACCCAGTACTTC.

V usage is TRBV2 and J usage is TRBJ2-3; TRBD2 agrees at 8 bases. Germline-derived CDR1 and CDR2 are SNHLY and FYNNEI. V gave up 7 bases and J gave up 0 bases; unmatched junction bases: 9. The CDR3 length is 16 residues. The CDR3 here is CASTEGGGGSTDTQYF. The CDR3 DNA sequence: TGTGCCAGCACAGAGGGGGGCGGGGGGAGCACAGATACGCAGTATTTT.

This rearrangement joins TRBV5-4 to TRBJ2-2; D is perhaps TRBD2 (5 bases). Germline CDR1 and CDR2: SGHNT and YYREEE (reference sequence). This CDR3 is built from 14 residues. V lost 4 bases to trimming and J lost 4 bases, with 11 bases between them. The CDR3 spells CASSMARGTGELFF. The CDR3 DNA reads as TGTGCCAGCAGCATGGCACGGGGCACCGGGGAGCTGTTTTTT.

The table lists this clone with a count of one. The rearrangement links TRBV7-9 to TRBJ2-3, with a possible D match to TRBD2 (6 bases). With 4 bases removed from V and 6 bases from J, the gap between germline ends came to 20 bases. The CDR3 length is 16 residues. Germline-derived CDR1 and CDR2 are SEHNR and FQNEAQ (reference sequence). This CDR3 is CASSSSSLGGVDTQYF. CDR3 in DNA: TGTGCCAGCAGCTCCTCGTCCCTGGGAGGAGTGGATACGCAGTATTTT.

This clone was seen a handful of times. The gene calls are TRBV28 and TRBJ2-2; 9 nucleotides line up with TRBD2. J was trimmed by 10 bases and V by 4 bases; bases with no gene match: 13. The CDR3 contains 16 residues. Germline assignment: CDR1 MDHEN and CDR2 SYDVKM. CDR3 coding DNA: TGTGCCAGCAGTTCACAGCGGGGGGTCGTGGTAGAGGAGCTGTTTTTT. This codes for CASSSQRGVVVEELFF.

DNA of the CDR3: TGCGCCAGCAGCGGACGGACAGGGGGCTCTGGAAACACCATATATTTT. Amino acids: CASSGRTGGSGNTIYF. This sequence joins TRBV5-1 and TRBJ1-3, with TRBD1 matching over 10 bases. Germline V gene sequence: CDR1 SGHRS, CDR2 YFSETQ. This CDR3 has 16 amino acids. Germline trimming cut 4 bases from V and 0 bases from J; bases unmatched to any gene: 4. Combining the CDR3 with reference TRBV5-1 and TRBJ1-3 gives the whole variable domain KAGVTQTPRYLIKTRGQQVTLSCSPISGHRSVSWYQQTPGQGLQFLFEYFSETQRNKGNFPGRFSGRQFSNSRSEMNVSTLELGDSALYLCASSGRTGGSGNTIYFGEGSWLTVV.

This sequence joins TRBV4-1 and TRBJ2-1; 8 bases agree with TRBD2. The CDR3 spans 16 residues. V gave up 4 bases and J gave up 9 bases; unmatched junction bases: 14. Germline CDR1 reads MGHRA; CDR2 reads YSYEKL. The CDR3, as DNA: TGCGCCAGCAGCCGCGCCCTAGCGGGTATTTTAGTTGAGCAGTTCTTC. Translation: CASSRALAGILVEQFF.

The J gene is TRBJ1-6, the V gene TRBV5-1, with a tentative D call TRBD1 (6 bases). This CDR3 has 16 amino acids. Between the trimmed V and J ends, which lost 0 bases and 15 bases, there was a span of 22 bases. CDR1 SGHRS and CDR2 YFSETQ come from the germline V gene. This CDR3 reads CASSLGARQEWGHLHF. The CDR3 nucleotides are TGCGCCAGCAGCTTGGGGGCCCGACAGGAATGGGGCCACCTCCACTTT.

The V call is TRBV3-1 (or the pseudogene TRBV3-2), the J call TRBJ1-5; D is unclear. The CDR3 sequence is 12 residues long. Germline V gene data show CDR1 as LGHDT and CDR2 as YNNKEL (reference sequence). V was shortened by 3 bases and J by 4 bases, with 4 bases between the two germline ends. In DNA form, the CDR3 reads TGTGCCAGCAGCCACTTAAATCAGCCCCAGCATTTT. Encoded protein: CASSHLNQPQHF.

This clone was observed a handful of times. This rearrangement joins TRBV21-1 to TRBJ1-5; the tabulated D call, TRBD1, remains unverified against the DNA. TRBV21-1 is described as a pseudogene. The CDR3 covers 15 residues. CDR3 sequence reads: CASHLRQVSNQPQHF. Here the CDR3 DNA reads TGTGCCAGCCACCTCCGGCAGGTTAGCAATCAGCCCCAGCATTTT.

This chain connects TRBV6-2 or TRBV6-3 to TRBJ1-1; D perhaps matches TRBD1 (5 bases). Trimming took off 4 bases at V and 5 bases at J, with 17 bases between the two ends. Germline CDR1 MNHEY, CDR2 SVGEGT. There are 15 residues in the CDR3. The CDR3 DNA reads TGTGCCAGCAGTTCTTGGGGGGGTGGTAGTACTGAAGCTTTCTTT. This encodes CASSSWGGGSTEAFF.

This clone was detected only a few times. This rearrangement joins TRBV7-9 to TRBJ1-2, with D uncertain. Germline V lookup: CDR1 SEHNR, CDR2 FQNEAQ (reference sequence). This CDR3 comprises 12 residues. Trimming shortened V by 5 bases and J by 4 bases, and 8 bases separated the two germline ends. In DNA, the CDR3 is TGTGCCAGCAGCCAATCAGGCTATGGCTACACCTTC. It specifies CASSQSGYGYTF.